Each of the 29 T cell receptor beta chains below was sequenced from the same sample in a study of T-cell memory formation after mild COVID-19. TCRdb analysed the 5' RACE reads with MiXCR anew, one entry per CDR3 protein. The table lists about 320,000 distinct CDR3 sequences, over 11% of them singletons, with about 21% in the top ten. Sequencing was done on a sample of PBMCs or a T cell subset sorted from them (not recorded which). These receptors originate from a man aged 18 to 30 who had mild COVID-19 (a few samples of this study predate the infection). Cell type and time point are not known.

The CDR3 loop reads CASSDLDTQYF. DNA of the CDR3: TGTGCCAGCAGCGACCTGGATACGCAGTATTTT. The chain couples TRBV2 to TRBJ2-3; D remains unclear. The CDR3 contains 11 residues. Trimming left V 6 bases short and J 6 bases short, with 7 bases between. Germline V CDR1 and CDR2: SNHLY, FYNNEI.

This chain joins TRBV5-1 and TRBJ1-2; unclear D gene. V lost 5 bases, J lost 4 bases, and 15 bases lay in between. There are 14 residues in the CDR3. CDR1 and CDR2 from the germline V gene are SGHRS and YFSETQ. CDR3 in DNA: TGCGCCAGCAGTTCGGACGGAGTGGGCTATGGCTACACCTTC. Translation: CASSSDGVGYGYTF.

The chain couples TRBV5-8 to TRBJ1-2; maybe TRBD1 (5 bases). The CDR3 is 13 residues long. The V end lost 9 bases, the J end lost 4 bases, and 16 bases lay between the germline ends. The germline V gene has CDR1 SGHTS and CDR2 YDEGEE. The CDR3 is CATFLGGTYGYTF. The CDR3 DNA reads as TGTGCCACCTTTCTCGGGGGAACCTATGGCTACACCTTC.

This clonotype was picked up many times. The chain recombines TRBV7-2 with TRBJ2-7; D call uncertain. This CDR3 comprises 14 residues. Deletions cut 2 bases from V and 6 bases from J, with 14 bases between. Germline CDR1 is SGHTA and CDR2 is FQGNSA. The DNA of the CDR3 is TGTGCCAGCAGCTTAACGGGCCATCCCGTCGAGCAGTACTTC. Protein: CASSLTGHPVEQYF.

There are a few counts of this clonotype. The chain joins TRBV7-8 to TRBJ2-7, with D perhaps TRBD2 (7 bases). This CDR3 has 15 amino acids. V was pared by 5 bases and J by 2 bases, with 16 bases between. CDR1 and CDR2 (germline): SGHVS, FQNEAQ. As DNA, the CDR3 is TGTGCCAGCAGCCCTGGGGCGGGGGCCGCCTACGAGCAGTACGTC. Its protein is CASSPGAGAAYEQYV.

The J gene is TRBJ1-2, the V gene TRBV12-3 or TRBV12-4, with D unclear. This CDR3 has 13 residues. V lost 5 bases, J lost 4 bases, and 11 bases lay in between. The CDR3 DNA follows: TGTGCCAGCAGTCAGAGCAACTCCTATGGCTACACCTTC. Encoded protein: CASSQSNSYGYTF.

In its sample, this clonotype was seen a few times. In DNA form, the CDR3 reads TGTGCCAGCAGTTTCTCTCGGACAGGGGTTGAAGCTTTCTTT. This translates into CASSFSRTGVEAFF. This sequence joins TRBV6-2 or TRBV6-3 and TRBJ1-1; 9 bases fit TRBD1. The CDR3 has 14 residues. Trimming cost V 4 bases and J 7 bases; bases outside gene matches: 7. Looked up from germline, CDR1 is MNHEY and CDR2 is SVGEGT.

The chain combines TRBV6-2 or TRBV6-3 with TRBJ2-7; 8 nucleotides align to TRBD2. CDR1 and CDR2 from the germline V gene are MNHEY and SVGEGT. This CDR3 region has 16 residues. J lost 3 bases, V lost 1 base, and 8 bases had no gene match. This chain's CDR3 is CASSYYGGAGDYEQYF. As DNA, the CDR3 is TGTGCCAGCAGTTACTACGGAGGAGCGGGGGACTACGAGCAGTACTTC.

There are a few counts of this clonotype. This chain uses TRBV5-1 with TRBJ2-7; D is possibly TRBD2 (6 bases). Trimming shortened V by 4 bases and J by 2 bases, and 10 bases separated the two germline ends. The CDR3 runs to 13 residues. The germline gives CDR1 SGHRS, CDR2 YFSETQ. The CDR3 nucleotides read TGCGCCAGCAGCCCCCGGGAGCCCTACGAGCAGTACTTC. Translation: CASSPREPYEQYF.

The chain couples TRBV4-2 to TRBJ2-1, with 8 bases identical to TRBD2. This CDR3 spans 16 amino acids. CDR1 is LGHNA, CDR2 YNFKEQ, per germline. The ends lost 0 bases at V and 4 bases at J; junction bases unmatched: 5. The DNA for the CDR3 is TGTGCCAGCAGCCAAGATCTCCCGGGGGGGTACAATGAGCAGTTCTTC. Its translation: CASSQDLPGGYNEQFF.

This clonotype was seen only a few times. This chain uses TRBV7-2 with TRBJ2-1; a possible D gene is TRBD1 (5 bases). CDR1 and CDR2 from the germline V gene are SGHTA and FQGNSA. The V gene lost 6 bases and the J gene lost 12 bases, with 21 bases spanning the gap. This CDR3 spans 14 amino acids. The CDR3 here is CASSPGRGYFRQFF. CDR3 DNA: TGTGCCAGCAGTCCAGGTAGGGGTTATTTCCGGCAGTTCTTC.

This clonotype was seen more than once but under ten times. DNA of the CDR3: TGCGCCAGCAGCCAGGTGGGGTCCCTAGGGAAACGTGAGACCCAGTACTTC. Its protein is CASSQVGSLGKRETQYF. The rearrangement links TRBV5-1 to TRBJ2-5; D uncertain. V was trimmed by 4 bases and J by 5 bases, leaving 24 bases between them. Germline-derived CDR1 and CDR2 are SGHRS and YFSETQ. The CDR3 runs to 17 residues.

CDR3 bases: TGCAGTGCTAGAGCCCCCAGGCTAGCGGGTGCTGATCCCTACGAGCAGTACGTC. It yields the protein CSARAPRLAGADPYEQYV. The rearrangement joins TRBV20-1 to TRBJ2-7; 8 bases fit TRBD2. From germline, CDR1 is DFQATT and CDR2 SNEGSKA (reference sequence). This CDR3 has 18 amino acids. J gave up 2 bases and V 1 base, and 16 bases lay outside the gene matches.

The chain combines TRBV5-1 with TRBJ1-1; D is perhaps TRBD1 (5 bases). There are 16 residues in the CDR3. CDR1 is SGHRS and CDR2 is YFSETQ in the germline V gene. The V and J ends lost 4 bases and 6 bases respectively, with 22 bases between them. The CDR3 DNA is TGCGCCAGCAGCATCAGGGACCCGCGTCCTCGCTCTGAAGCTTTCTTT. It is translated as CASSIRDPRPRSEAFF.

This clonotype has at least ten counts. CDR3 nucleotides: TGCGCCAGCAGTCAGGGGCGAGTAGGTTCACCCCTCCACTTT. Its protein is CASSQGRVGSPLHF. This chain connects TRBV5-1 to TRBJ1-6, with D possibly being TRBD1 (6 bases). Germline V CDR1 and CDR2: SGHRS, YFSETQ. This CDR3 is 14 amino acids long. V was cut by 5 bases and J by 9 bases, with 15 bases left in between. Filled out from reference TRBV5-1 and TRBJ1-6, the complete variable domain reads KAGVTQTPRYLIKTRGQQVTLSCSPISGHRSVSWYQQTPGQGLQFLFEYFSETQRNKGNFPGRFSGRQFSNSRSEMNVSTLELGDSALYLCASSQGRVGSPLHFGNGTRLTVT.

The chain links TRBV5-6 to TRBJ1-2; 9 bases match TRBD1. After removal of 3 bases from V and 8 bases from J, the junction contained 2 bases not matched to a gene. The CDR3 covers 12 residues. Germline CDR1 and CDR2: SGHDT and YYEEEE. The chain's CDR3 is CASSYRGRGYTF. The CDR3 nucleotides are TGTGCCAGCAGCTACAGGGGGCGCGGCTACACCTTC.

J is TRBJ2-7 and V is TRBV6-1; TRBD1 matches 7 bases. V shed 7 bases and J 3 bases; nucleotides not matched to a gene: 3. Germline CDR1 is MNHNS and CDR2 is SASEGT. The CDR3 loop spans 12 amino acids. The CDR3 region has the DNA TGTGCCAGCATGCGACAGGGCTACGAGCAGTACGTC. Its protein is CASMRQGYEQYV.

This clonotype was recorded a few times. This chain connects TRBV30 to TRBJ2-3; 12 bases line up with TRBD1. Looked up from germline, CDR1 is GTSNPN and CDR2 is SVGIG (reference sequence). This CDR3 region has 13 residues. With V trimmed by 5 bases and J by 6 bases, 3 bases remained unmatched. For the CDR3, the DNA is TGTGCCTGGGGGGGACAGGGGGCCGATACGCAGTATTTT. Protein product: CAWGGQGADTQYF.

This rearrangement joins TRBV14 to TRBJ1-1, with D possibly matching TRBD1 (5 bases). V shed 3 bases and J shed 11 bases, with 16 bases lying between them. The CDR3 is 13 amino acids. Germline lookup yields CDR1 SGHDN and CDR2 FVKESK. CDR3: CASSQWGTGGAFF. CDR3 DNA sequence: TGTGCCAGCAGCCAGTGGGGCACAGGCGGGGCTTTCTTT.

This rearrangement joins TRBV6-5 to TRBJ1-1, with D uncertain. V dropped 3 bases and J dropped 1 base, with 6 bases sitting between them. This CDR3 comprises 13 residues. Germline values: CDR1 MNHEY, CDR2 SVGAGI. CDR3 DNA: TGTGCCAGCAGTTATATCCAGAACACTGAAGCTTTCTTT. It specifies CASSYIQNTEAFF.

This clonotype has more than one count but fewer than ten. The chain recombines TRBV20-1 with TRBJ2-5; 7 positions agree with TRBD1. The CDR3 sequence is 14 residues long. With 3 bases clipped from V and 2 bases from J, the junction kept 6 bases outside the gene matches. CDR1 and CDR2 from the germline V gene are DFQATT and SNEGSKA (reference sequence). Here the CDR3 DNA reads TGCAGTGCTAGGAGGACAGGTCCACAAGAGACCCAGTACTTC. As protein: CSARRTGPQETQYF.

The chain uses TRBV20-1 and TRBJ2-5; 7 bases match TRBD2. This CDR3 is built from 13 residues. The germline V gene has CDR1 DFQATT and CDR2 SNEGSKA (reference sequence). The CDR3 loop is CSATSFNQETQYF. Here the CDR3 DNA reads TGCAGCGCGACTAGCTTTAACCAAGAGACCCAGTACTTC.

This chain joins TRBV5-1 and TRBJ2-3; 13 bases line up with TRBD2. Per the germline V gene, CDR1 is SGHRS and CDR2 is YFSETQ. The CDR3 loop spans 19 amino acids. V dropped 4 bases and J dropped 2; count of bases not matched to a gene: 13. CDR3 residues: CASSPGLAGTLPNTDTQYF. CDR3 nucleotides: TGCGCCAGCAGCCCGGGACTAGCGGGGACCCTTCCGAACACAGATACGCAGTATTTT.

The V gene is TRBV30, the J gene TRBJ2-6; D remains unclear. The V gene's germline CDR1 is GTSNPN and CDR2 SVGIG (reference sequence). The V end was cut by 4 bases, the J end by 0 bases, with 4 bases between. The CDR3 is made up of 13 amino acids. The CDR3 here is CAWTDSGANVLTF. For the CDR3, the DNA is TGTGCCTGGACGGACTCTGGGGCCAACGTCCTGACTTTC.

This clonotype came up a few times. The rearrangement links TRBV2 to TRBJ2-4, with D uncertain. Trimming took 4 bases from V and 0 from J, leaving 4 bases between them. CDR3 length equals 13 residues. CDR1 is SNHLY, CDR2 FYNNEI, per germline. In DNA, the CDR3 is TGTGCCAGCAGTGTAGCAGCCAAAAACATTCAGTACTTC. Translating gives CASSVAAKNIQYF.

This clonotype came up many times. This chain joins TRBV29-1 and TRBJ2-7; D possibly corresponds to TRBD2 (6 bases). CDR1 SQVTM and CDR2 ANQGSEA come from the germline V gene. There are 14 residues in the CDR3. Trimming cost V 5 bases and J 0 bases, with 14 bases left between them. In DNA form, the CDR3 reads TGCAGCGTTCGAGGGAGGAAAAGCTCCTACGAGCAGTACTTC. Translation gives CSVRGRKSSYEQYF.

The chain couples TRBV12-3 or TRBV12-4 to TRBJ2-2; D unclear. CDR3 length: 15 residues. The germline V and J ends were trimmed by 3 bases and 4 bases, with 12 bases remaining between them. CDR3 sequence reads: CASSLWESLTGELFF. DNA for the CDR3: TGTGCCAGCAGTTTGTGGGAAAGTCTCACCGGGGAGCTGTTTTTT.

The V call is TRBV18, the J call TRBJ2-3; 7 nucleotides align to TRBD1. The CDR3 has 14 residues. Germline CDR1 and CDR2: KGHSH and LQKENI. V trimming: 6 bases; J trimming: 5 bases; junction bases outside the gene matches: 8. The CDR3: CASSSTGSGDTQYF. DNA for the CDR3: TGTGCCAGCTCGTCGACAGGGAGTGGAGATACGCAGTATTTT.

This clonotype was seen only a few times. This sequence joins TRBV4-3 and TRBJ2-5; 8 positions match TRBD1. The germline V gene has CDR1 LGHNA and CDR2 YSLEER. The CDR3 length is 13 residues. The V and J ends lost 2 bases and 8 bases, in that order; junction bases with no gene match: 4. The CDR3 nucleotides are TGCGCCAGCAGCCAACAAGACAGGGGAACCCAGTACTTC. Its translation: CASSQQDRGTQYF.